A selection of T cell receptor beta chains follows, all from one sample in a study of siplizumab effects on memory and regulatory T cells. TCRdb's copy holds only in-frame clones and misses some; the assay was immunoSEQ multiplex PCR. The sample contains tens of thousands of clones, roughly 94% of which appear only once. The sequencing sample was made of non-Treg CD4+ T cells sorted from blood. All receptors derive from a human donor in good health. The CDR3 runs from the conserved cysteine through the conserved F or W. D genes are given only for firm matches. Only part of the rows carry a size: once, few, many, or a class if the clone is expanded.

J gene	V gene	D gene	clone size	CDR3 DNA	CDR3 protein
TRBJ2-4	TRBV4-1	NA	NA	TGCGCCAGCAGCCACCTCGGACAGCGAGCCAAAAACATTCAGTACTTC	CASSHLGQRAKNIQYF
TRBJ2-7	TRBV11-1	NA	few	TGTGCCAGCAGCTACGGCCCTCAAGGGTACGAGCAGTACTTC	CASSYGPQGYEQYF
TRBJ2-2	TRBV7-9	NA	NA	TGTGCCAGCAGCCCTTTAAACCCCACCGGGGAGCTGTTTTTT	CASSPLNPTGELFF
TRBJ1-6	TRBV19	TRBD1	NA	TGTGCCAGTAGCCGACAGGGAGAAAATTCACCCCTCCACTTT	CASSRQGENSPLHF
TRBJ2-3	TRBV7-3	NA	NA	TGTGCCAGCAGCTTGACTCCTGGGACAGATACGCAGTATTTT	CASSLTPGTDTQYF
TRBJ1-1	TRBV5-1	NA	NA	TGCGCCAGCAGTGTCTGGGGGTACACTGAAGCTTTCTTT	CASSVWGYTEAFF
TRBJ1-3	TRBV18	NA	NA	TGTGCCAGCTCCCAGGTCCTCCTGGGCGATGGTGGAAACACCATATATTTT	CASSQVLLGDGGNTIYF
TRBJ2-7	TRBV6-5	TRBD1	NA	TGTGCCAGCAGTTACTGGACAGGGATGGCCTACGAGCAGTACTTC	CASSYWTGMAYEQYF
TRBJ2-5	TRBV29-1	NA	NA	TGCAGCGTTGAACTACTAGCCTGGCGAGAGACCCAGTACTTC	CSVELLAWRETQYF
TRBJ2-3	TRBV7-9	NA	NA	TGTGCCAGCAGCTCACAGGGGACTAGCACAGATACGCAGTATTTT	CASSSQGTSTDTQYF
TRBJ1-2	TRBV28	NA	NA	TGTGCCAGCAGCACCCAGGTCGGGGGGTGGGGGTATGGCTACACCTTC	CASSTQVGGWGYGYTF
TRBJ1-1	TRBV5-1	TRBD1	NA	TGCGCCAGCAGCTCGACAACGACAGGGTACACTGAAGCTTTCTTT	CASSSTTTGYTEAFF
TRBJ1-2	TRBV27	NA	NA	TGTGCCAGCAGTTTATTTCGGGAGTACTATGGCTACACCTTC	CASSLFREYYGYTF
TRBJ2-5	TRBV5-1	NA	NA	TGCGCCAGCAGCGTGGGCGAGGTCCTTGGCGAGACCCAGTACTTC	CASSVGEVLGETQYF
TRBJ1-2	TRBV10-3	NA	NA	TGTGCCATCAATGGAGGGGCTTCTTTAGGCTACACCTTC	CAINGGASLGYTF
TRBJ2-2	TRBV4-2	NA	NA	TGTGCCAGCAGCCAAGATCTCCCACAGATCACCGGGGAGCTGTTTTTT	CASSQDLPQITGELFF
TRBJ2-7	TRBV10-3	NA	NA	TGTGCCATCAGGTCAGCTACCTACGAGCAGTACTTC	CAIRSATYEQYF
TRBJ1-5	TRBV30	NA	NA	TGTGCCTGGAGTGTCCAGGGAGACCGGCCCCAGCATTTT	CAWSVQGDRPQHF
TRBJ1-2	TRBV6-4	NA	NA	TGTGCCAGCAGGCGATCTTCGGGAGGTAACTATGGCTACACCTTC	CASRRSSGGNYGYTF
TRBJ1-1	TRBV10-3	NA	NA	TGTGCCATCAGTGAAAAGGGCGGGACTGAAGCTTTCTTT	CAISEKGGTEAFF
TRBJ2-2	TRBV6-5	NA	NA	TGTGCCAGCAGTTACTATTCACATAACACCGGGGAGCTGTTTTTT	CASSYYSHNTGELFF
TRBJ2-3	TRBV18	NA	once	TGTGCCAGCTCACGCAATGAGGGGAGCACAGATACGCAGTATTTT	CASSRNEGSTDTQYF
TRBJ2-5	TRBV19	TRBD2	NA	TGTGCCAGTAGTATAGGTAGCGGGAGGGGACAAGAGACCCAGTACTTC	CASSIGSGRGQETQYF